A selection of T cell receptor beta chains follows, all from one sample in a study of blood T cells in healthy people across ages. Via MiXCR, TCRdb re-called the 5' RACE reads, giving one row per CDR3 protein. This sample has 1.2 million to 1.5 million distinct CDR3 sequences; roughly 64% occur once, and the top ten carry 6.5% to 8.5%. Sequences were obtained from blood. These receptors all stem from a man aged 18-30 years in good health. Each CDR3 is given with its conserved first and last residue. A D gene is named only where the DNA matches it firmly. The size field is filled for only some rows; it gives once, few, many or a size class.

V gene	D gene	clone size	J gene	CDR3 DNA	CDR3 protein
TRBV27	-	-	TRBJ2-1	TGTGCCAGCAGTTTATGGGCGGAGACCTACAATGAGCAGTTCTTC	CASSLWAETYNEQFF
TRBV7-9	TRBD2	-	TRBJ2-7	TGTGCCAGCAGCTTCGGGACTAGCGGGAGCTTAGCCGAGCAGTACTTC	CASSFGTSGSLAEQYF
TRBV9	-	-	TRBJ1-5	TGTGCCAGCAGCGTTGGGGGAGCGAGTCAGCCCCAGCATTTT	CASSVGGASQPQHF
TRBV7-2	TRBD2	-	TRBJ2-3	TGTGCCAGCAGCTTAGAGTATGGGGGGGGCACAGATACGCAGTATTTT	CASSLEYGGGTDTQYF
TRBV6-6	TRBD1	few	TRBJ1-2	TGTGCCAGCAGTTACTCGGACAGGGGAGATGGCTACACCTTC	CASSYSDRGDGYTF
TRBV4-2	TRBD1	-	TRBJ1-2	TGTGCCAGCAGCCAACCCGGGACAGGGGACAATGGCTACACCTTC	CASSQPGTGDNGYTF
TRBV6-2/TRBV6-3	TRBD2	-	TRBJ2-7	TGTGCCAGCAGGTTAAGCGGGGCGTACTACAATGAGCAGTACTTC	CASRLSGAYYNEQYF
TRBV5-1	-	-	TRBJ2-1	TGCGCCAGTATAACTACAATCGGCGGGGATGAGCAGTTCTTC	CASITTIGGDEQFF
TRBV20-1	-	-	TRBJ1-5	TGCAGTGCTAGAGATAAGGCAGCTTATAGCAATCAGCCCCAGCATTTT	CSARDKAAYSNQPQHF
TRBV9	-	-	TRBJ2-4	TGTGCCAGCAGCGCAGTAACAGAGAAGGAGCAGTACTTC	CASSAVTEKEQYF
TRBV3-1	-	-	TRBJ2-1	TGTGCCAGCAGCCAAGAGCCCTTCATCTACAATGAGCAGTTCTTC	CASSQEPFIYNEQFF